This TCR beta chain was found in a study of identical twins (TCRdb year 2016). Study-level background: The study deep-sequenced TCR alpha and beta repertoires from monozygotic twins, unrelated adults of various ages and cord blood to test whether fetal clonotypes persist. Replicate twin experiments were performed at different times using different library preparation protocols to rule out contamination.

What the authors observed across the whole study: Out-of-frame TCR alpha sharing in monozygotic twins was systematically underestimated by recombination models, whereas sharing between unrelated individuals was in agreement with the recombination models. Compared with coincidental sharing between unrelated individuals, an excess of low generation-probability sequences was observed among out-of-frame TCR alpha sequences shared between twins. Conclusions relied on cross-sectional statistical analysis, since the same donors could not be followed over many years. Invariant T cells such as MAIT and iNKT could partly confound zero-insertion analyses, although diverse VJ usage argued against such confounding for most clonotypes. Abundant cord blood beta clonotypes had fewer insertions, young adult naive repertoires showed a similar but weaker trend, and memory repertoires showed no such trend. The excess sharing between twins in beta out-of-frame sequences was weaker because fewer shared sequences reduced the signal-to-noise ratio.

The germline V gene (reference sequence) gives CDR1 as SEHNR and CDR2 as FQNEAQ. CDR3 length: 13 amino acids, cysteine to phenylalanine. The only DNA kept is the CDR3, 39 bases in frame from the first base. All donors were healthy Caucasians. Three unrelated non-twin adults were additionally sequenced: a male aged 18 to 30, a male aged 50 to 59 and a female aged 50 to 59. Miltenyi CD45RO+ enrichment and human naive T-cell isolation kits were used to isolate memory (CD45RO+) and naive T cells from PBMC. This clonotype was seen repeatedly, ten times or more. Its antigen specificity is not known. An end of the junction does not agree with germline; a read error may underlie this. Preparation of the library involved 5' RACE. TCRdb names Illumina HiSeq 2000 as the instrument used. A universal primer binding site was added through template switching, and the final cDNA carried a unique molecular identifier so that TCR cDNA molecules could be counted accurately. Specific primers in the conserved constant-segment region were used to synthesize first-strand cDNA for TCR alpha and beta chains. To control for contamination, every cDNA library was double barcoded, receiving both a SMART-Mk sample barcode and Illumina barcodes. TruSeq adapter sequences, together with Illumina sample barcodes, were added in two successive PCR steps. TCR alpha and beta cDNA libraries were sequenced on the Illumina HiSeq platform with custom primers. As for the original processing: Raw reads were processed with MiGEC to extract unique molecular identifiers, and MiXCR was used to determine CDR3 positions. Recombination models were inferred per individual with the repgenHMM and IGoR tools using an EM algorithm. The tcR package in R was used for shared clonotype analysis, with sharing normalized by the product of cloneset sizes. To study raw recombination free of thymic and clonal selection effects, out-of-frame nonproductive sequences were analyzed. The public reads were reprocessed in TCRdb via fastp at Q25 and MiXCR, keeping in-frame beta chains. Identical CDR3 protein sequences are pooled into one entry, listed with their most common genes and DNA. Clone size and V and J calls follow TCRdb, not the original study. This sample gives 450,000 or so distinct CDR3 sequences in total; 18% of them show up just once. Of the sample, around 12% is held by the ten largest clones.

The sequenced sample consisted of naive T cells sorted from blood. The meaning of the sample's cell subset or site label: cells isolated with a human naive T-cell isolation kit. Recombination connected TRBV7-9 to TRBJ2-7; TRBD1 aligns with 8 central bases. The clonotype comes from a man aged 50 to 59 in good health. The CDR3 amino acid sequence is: CASSLAHGTGEHF. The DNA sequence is TGTGCCAGCAGCTTAGCCCACGGGACAGGAGAACACTTC.